The sequence of this T cell receptor beta chain was determined in a study of T cell responses to AZD1222 COVID-19 vaccine (TCRdb year 2021). Notes on the research overall: A total of under 250 trial participants underwent TCR sequencing, of whom 200 to 220 had received two doses of AZD1222 and roughly 26 had received two doses of the MenACWY control vaccine. Trial participants were enrolled by age into 18-55, 56-69 and 70-plus year subgroups, with approximately 150, 30 and 60 TCR-sequenced participants respectively.

The V and J ends are trimmed by 2 bases and 7 bases, leaving 20 bases between them. The CDR3, from cysteine to phenylalanine, totals 15 residues. The entry retains the CDR3 DNA only, 45 bases that are in frame from base 1. Based on the germline V gene (reference sequence), the CDR1 and CDR2 sequences are GTSNPN and SVGIG. In the paper's terms, the time point label means: baseline before first vaccination. The treatment or condition label here, explained by the study, means: meningococcal conjugate vaccine given as trial control. Samples from vaccinated people were obtained from the UK trials COV001 and COV002, which included a single-blind randomized controlled phase 2/3 trial of AZD1222 (ChAdOx1 nCoV-19) in healthy adults. Trial participant PBMC samples were collected at day 0 and day 28 after the second dose for TCRbeta chain sequencing. On this clone: The clone's antigen remains unknown. No base qualities exist here, and no much larger clone lies one base off it.

The CDR3 regions of human TCRbeta chains were subjected to immunosequencing. The study's processing was this. TCRs in the repertoires were matched against a reference library of SARS-CoV-2-specific TCRs that had been generated with the MIRA antigen-specificity platform. Breadth meant the fraction of unique TCRs that were SARS-CoV-2-associated, whereas depth meant the fraction of total T cells that were SARS-CoV-2-associated. Using the MIRA data, every spike-specific TCR was mapped to the spike region that the TCR reacted to and assigned to either a CD4 or a CD8 class. Log10-transformed breadth and depth values were compared by one-way ANOVA with Sidak's multiple comparisons tests. The immuneACCESS repertoire file appears here via TCRdb, limited to in-frame rearrangements. These files lack a portion of the clones; in checked studies, under half of the deficit traces to unresolved V genes, and the cause of the others is not known. The DNA was the basis for D and trimming; V, J and clone size are from that table. Counted in this sample were approximately 220,000 clones; roughly 91% of them appeared once. The ten largest clones capture over 0.95% of the sample.

Broad study findings and their caveats: In the small 56-69-year group, the increase in depth fell short of significance, most likely because of low power. Participants were mostly white British, with more females than males. The authors suggested clonal diversity may have been underestimated. CD4 TCRs associated with the vaccine covered the entire spike protein, and the dominant responses were in regions 160-218 and 743-854. Spike-specific TCR breadth and depth rose significantly after two AZD1222 doses compared with day 0 and with MenACWY recipients. Nearly half of unique spike-specific TCRs reportedly recognized epitopes outside regions mutated in the B.1.351 and B.1.1.7 variants. Only five to seven AZD1222 recipients were SARS-CoV-2 seropositive at baseline, limiting conclusions about previously exposed vaccinees. Because no day 14 peak-response samples were available, repertoires were characterized only after the peak T cell response.

This receptor was obtained from an adult in good health. The rearrangement combines TRBV30 with TRBJ1-2; a tentative D call is TRBD1 (5 bases match). The sequencing here drew on peripheral blood, taken on day 0 of MenACWY control vaccination. The CDR3 amino acid sequence is: CAWSRTSSGRGGYTF. Read as DNA, the sequence is TGTGCCTGGAGTCGCACATCGTCAGGGCGTGGTGGCTACACCTTC.